This T cell receptor beta chain emerged from a study of glioma-infiltrating T cells after dendritic cell vaccination. CDR1 is MNHEY and CDR2 is SMNVEV in the germline V gene (reference sequence). The CDR3 covers 15 residues. The trim removed 2 bases at V and 4 bases at J, leaving 6 bases unmatched. The time point: after dendritic cell vaccination, including at tumor progression/relapse. There are a few counts of this clone. Sequencing was performed with immunoSEQ multiplex PCR; in TCRdb, only in-frame clones are kept and a portion is missing. The table has 9,500 to 12,000 clones, roughly 80% seen once; the top ten hold roughly two fifths.

The receptor was isolated from a human donor with glioblastoma. The chain carries TRBV27 and TRBJ1-2; 8 nucleotides line up with TRBD1. Material: blood, obtained after dendritic cell vaccination. The CDR3 spells CASSLRDRPAYGYTF. The CDR3 nucleotides are TGTGCCAGCAGTTTACGGGACAGGCCTGCCTATGGCTACACCTTC.